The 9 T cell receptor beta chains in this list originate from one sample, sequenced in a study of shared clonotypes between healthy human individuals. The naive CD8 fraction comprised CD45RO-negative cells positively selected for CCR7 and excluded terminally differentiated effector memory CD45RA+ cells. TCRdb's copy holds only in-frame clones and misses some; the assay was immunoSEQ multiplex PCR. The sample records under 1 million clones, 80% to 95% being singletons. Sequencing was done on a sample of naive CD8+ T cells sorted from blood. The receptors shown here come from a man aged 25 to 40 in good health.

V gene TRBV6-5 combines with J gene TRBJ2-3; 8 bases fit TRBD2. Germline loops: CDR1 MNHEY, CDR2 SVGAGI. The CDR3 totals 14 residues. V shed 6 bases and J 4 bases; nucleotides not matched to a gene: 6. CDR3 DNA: TGTGCCAGCAGCCCCAGCGGGAGAGCAGATACGCAGTATTTT. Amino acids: CASSPSGRADTQYF.

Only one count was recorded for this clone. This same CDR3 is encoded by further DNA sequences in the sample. In nucleotides, the CDR3 is TGTGCCAGCAGTTACAGGGAAAGCTACGAGCAGTACTTC. This translates into CASSYRESYEQYF. This rearrangement joins TRBV27 to TRBJ2-7, with TRBD1 as a possible D gene (6 bases). The CDR3 length is 13 residues. CDR1 MNHEY and CDR2 SMNVEV come from the germline V gene (reference sequence). V was cut by 4 bases and J by 3 bases, with 10 bases left in between.

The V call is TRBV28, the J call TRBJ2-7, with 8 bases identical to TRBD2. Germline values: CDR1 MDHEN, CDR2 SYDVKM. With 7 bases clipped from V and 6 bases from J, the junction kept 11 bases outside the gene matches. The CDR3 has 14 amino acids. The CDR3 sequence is CASTLGTRASEQYF. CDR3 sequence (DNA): TGTGCCAGCACCCTTGGGACTAGAGCTTCCGAGCAGTACTTC.

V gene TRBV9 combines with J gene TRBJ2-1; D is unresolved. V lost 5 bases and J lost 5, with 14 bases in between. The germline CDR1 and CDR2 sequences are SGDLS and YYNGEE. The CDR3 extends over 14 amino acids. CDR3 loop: CASSYSSSNNEQFF. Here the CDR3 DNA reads TGTGCCAGCAGTTACTCCTCTTCGAACAATGAGCAGTTCTTC.

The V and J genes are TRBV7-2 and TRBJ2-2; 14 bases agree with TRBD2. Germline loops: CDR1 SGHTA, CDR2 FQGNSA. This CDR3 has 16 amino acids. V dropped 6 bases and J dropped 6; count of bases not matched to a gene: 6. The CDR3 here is CASRPGLAGEAGELFF. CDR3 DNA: TGTGCCAGCAGGCCGGGACTAGCGGGAGAAGCCGGGGAGCTGTTTTTT.

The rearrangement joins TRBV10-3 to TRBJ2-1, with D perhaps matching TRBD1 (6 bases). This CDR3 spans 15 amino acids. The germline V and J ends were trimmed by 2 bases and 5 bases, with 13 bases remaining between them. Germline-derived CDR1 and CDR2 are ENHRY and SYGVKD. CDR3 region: CAISEPYTGNNEQFF. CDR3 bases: TGTGCCATCAGTGAGCCTTATACAGGGAACAATGAGCAGTTCTTC.

As DNA, the CDR3 is TGTGCCAGCAGCAACCCAGCAGCCGGATACAGGGGTGGGAATAGCGAGCAGTACTTC. Protein: CASSNPAAGYRGGNSEQYF. The genes are TRBV7-2 and TRBJ2-7, with 7 bases that match TRBD1. V was pared by 5 bases and J by 6 bases, with 25 bases of the junction left unmatched. There are 19 residues in the CDR3. Germline-derived CDR1 and CDR2 are SGHTA and FQGNSA.

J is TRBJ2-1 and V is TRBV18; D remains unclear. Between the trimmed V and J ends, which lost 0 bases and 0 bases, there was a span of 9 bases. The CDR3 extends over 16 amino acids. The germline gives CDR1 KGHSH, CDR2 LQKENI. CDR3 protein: CASSPPSSSSYNEQFF. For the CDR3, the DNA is TGTGCCAGCTCACCACCGTCTTCTAGCTCCTACAATGAGCAGTTCTTC. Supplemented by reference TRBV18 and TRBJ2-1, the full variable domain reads NAGVMQNPRHLVRRRGQEARLRCSPMKGHSHVYWYRQLPEEGLKFMVYLQKENIIDESGMPKERFSAEFPKEGPSILRIQQVVRGDSAAYFCASSPPSSSSYNEQFFGPGTRLTVL.

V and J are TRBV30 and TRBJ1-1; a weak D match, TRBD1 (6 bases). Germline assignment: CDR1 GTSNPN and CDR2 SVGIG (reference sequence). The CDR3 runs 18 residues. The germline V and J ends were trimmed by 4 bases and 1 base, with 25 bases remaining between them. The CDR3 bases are TGTGCCTGGACCTTAAAGGGGGGCCCAGTCGGTTGGAACACTGAAGCTTTCTTT. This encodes CAWTLKGGPVGWNTEAFF.